This is a list of T cell receptor beta chains from one sample in a study of response to subunit inactivated influenza vaccine. TCRdb analysed the RT-PCR reads with MiXCR anew, one entry per CDR3 protein. The sample records around 520,000 distinct CDR3 sequences, over 9.5% being singletons. The specimen was PBMCs from blood, collected on the day of vaccination. These receptors came from a man aged 50 to 59 who received an inactivated influenza vaccine. Each CDR3 is given with its conserved first and last residue. The D gene is left open where the match is weak. The listing skips clone size in some rows; elsewhere it reads once, few, many or a size class.

j_call | v_call | clone_size | d_call | cdr3_nt | cdr3_aa
TRBJ2-7 | TRBV4-3 | few | TRBD2 | TGCGCCAGCAGCCAAGAACTAGCGGGAGTTGCCGAGCAGTACTTC | CASSQELAGVAEQYF
TRBJ2-7 | TRBV6-2/TRBV6-3 | . | . | TGTGCCAGCAGTTTCGCACATTACTACGAGCAGTACTTC | CASSFAHYYEQYF
TRBJ2-5 | TRBV7-2 | . | TRBD2 | TGTGCCAGCAGCTCCCGGTTTAGCGGGATCCAAGAGACCCAGTACTTC | CASSSRFSGIQETQYF
TRBJ2-2 | TRBV12-3/TRBV12-4 | many | TRBD1 | TGTGCCAGCAGGCGTCCGGGACAGAATTCGGCCGGGGAGCTGTTTTTT | CASRRPGQNSAGELFF
TRBJ2-5 | TRBV20-1 | . | . | TGCAGTGTTTCGACGGTACAAGAGACCCAGTACTTC | CSVSTVQETQYF
TRBJ2-3 | TRBV14 | . | . | TGTGCCAGCAGCCAACCCCTTGGGGGCACGGTACCAGATACGCAGTATTTT | CASSQPLGGTVPDTQYF
TRBJ2-1 | TRBV7-3 | . | TRBD2 | TGTGCCAGCAGCTTAAGGGGGGGGAGGGCCGCATTGGATGAGCAGTTCTTC | CASSLRGGRAALDEQFF
TRBJ2-1 | TRBV12-3/TRBV12-4 | . | . | TGTGCCAGCAGTCCCACGGGACTTCGGGAGCAGTTCTTC | CASSPTGLREQFF
TRBJ2-3 | TRBV20-1 | many | TRBD2 | TGCAGTGCACCCGGGATAGCGGGACTTCCAGATACGCAGTATTTT | CSAPGIAGLPDTQYF
TRBJ2-3 | TRBV5-6 | . | TRBD2 | TGTGCCAGCACCTTCGGACTAGCGGGAGGGCCGGAGACGCAGTATTTT | CASTFGLAGGPETQYF
TRBJ2-5 | TRBV6-2/TRBV6-3 | . | TRBD2 | TGTGCCAGCAGTTACTCGACACTAGCGGGAATTGAGACCCAGTACTTC | CASSYSTLAGIETQYF
TRBJ1-1 | TRBV11-2 | . | . | TGTGCCAGCACTACCCGGACAGTCATGAACACTGAAGCTTTCTTT | CASTTRTVMNTEAFF
TRBJ2-3 | TRBV29-1 | few | . | TGCAGCGTTGAAGTCGCCGGGAGCGACTTTAGCACAGATACGCAGTATTTT | CSVEVAGSDFSTDTQYF
TRBJ2-5 | TRBV20-1 | many | . | TGCAGTGCTAGAGGGATGGCCGGGACAAGTGGTCAAGAGACCCAGTACTTC | CSARGMAGTSGQETQYF
TRBJ2-1 | TRBV5-1 | few | TRBD2 | TGCGCCAGCAGCTTTAGAGGTAGCGGGAGCTCCTACAATGAGCAGTTCTTC | CASSFRGSGSSYNEQFF
TRBJ1-5 | TRBV10-3 | few | . | TGTGCCATCAGTGAGTTGTTACAGTTGGGCAATCAGCCCCAGCATTTT | CAISELLQLGNQPQHF
TRBJ2-1 | TRBV12-3/TRBV12-4 | few | TRBD2 | TGTGCCAGCACCGCTAGCGGGAGGCCCTACAATGAGCAGTTCTTC | CASTASGRPYNEQFF
TRBJ2-2 | TRBV12-3/TRBV12-4 | few | TRBD1 | TGTGCCAGCAGTCGGGACAGGGGGCTGAGGACCGGGGAGCTGTTTTTT | CASSRDRGLRTGELFF
TRBJ2-1 | TRBV20-1 | . | TRBD2 | TGCAGTGCTTCCGATAGCGGGAGGCCACGGAATGAGCAGTTCTTC | CSASDSGRPRNEQFF
TRBJ1-4 | TRBV29-1 | . | TRBD1 | TGCAGCCCAAAACGTAGGGGGCCGGCAACTAATGAAAAACTGTTTTTT | CSPKRRGPATNEKLFF
TRBJ1-1 | TRBV7-2 | . | . | TGTGCCAGCAGCTTAAAATATGGGCAGTCTGAAGCTTTCTTT | CASSLKYGQSEAFF
TRBJ1-2 | TRBV4-2 | many | . | TGTGCCAGCAGCCAAGCCTACAGGGATGGCGGCTACACCTTC | CASSQAYRDGGYTF
TRBJ2-7 | TRBV7-2 | few | TRBD2 | TGTGCCAGCAGCTTAGTGGGGGGGGAGGGCGAGCAGTACTTC | CASSLVGGEGEQYF
TRBJ2-7 | TRBV20-1 | . | TRBD1 | TGCAGTGCTCCTGACAGGGGCTCGTTTCGCGAGCAGTACTTC | CSAPDRGSFREQYF
TRBJ2-1 | TRBV9 | many | TRBD1 | TGTTACCGGGGACAGGGCTCCGATGAGCAGTTCTTC | CYRGQGSDEQFF
TRBJ1-1 | TRBV28 | many | . | TGTGCCAGCAGCCCTTACAGGGAAACTGAAGCTTTCTTT | CASSPYRETEAFF
TRBJ2-3 | TRBV28 | . | . | TGTGCCAGCAGTTTATCGCGGGGAAGCACAGATACGCAGTATTTT | CASSLSRGSTDTQYF
TRBJ2-7 | TRBV5-1 | few | . | TGCGCCAGCAGCCCCGGGTCCCCGAGCTCCTACGAGCAGTACTTC | CASSPGSPSSYEQYF
TRBJ2-4 | TRBV12-3/TRBV12-4 | . | . | TGTGCCAGCAGTTTAACAGGAAAATTCAAAAACATTCAGTACTTC | CASSLTGKFKNIQYF
TRBJ2-1 | TRBV2 | . | . | TGTGCCAGCAGTGAGACCCAGGGGCACTACAATGAGCAGTTCTTC | CASSETQGHYNEQFF
TRBJ2-5 | TRBV24-1 | . | TRBD2 | TGTGCCACCAGCGGGGGGAAGACCCAGTACTTC | CATSGGKTQYF
TRBJ2-3 | TRBV20-1 | few | . | TGCAGTGCTAGAGGACTACTAGATGGGGGGCGCACAGATACGCAGTATTTT | CSARGLLDGGRTDTQYF
TRBJ2-5 | TRBV28 | . | . | TGTGCCACCTCCCCAGGCGAACCTCGGGAGACCCAGTACTTC | CATSPGEPRETQYF
TRBJ2-3 | TRBV6-1 | few | . | TGTGCCAGCAGTAGACCAGGGTTTGCAGATACGCAGTATTTT | CASSRPGFADTQYF
TRBJ2-1 | TRBV7-3 | . | TRBD2 | TGTGCCAGCAGCTTACGTCCGGGACTAGCGGGAAGTGGCTCCTACAATGAGCAGTTCTTC | CASSLRPGLAGSGSYNEQFF
TRBJ1-1 | TRBV11-2 | many | . | TGTGCCAGCAGCTTAGATCGGGTGGGAGGTTCTGAAGCTTTCTTT | CASSLDRVGGSEAFF
TRBJ2-5 | TRBV9 | . | . | TGTGCCAGCAGCCCAGGGGGGCTTTCCGGGGAGACCCAGTACTTC | CASSPGGLSGETQYF
TRBJ2-7 | TRBV5-6 | . | . | TGTGCCAGCAGCTTATCGCAGCAGCAGTACTTC | CASSLSQQQYF